This T cell receptor beta chain was retrieved from a study of memory CD4+ T cells and cytomegalovirus serostatus. Study as a whole: Donors were healthy Belgian adults, about ten CMV seropositive and 24 seronegative.

The CDR3 is 16 residues long. Looked up from germline, CDR1 is MNHEY and CDR2 is SMNVEV (reference sequence). V was clipped by 0 bases and J by 3 bases, with 11 bases between them. TCRdb's table, derived via immunoSEQ multiplex PCR, lists solely in-frame clones and lacks some. The table has more than 45,000 clones, under 90% seen once. Single viable CD3+CD4+CD8-CD45RO+ cells were sorted as the memory CD4+ T cells. The gene calls are TRBV27 and TRBJ2-2; D is tentatively TRBD1 or TRBD2 (5 bases each). Source material: memory CD4+ T cells from blood. The TCR originated in an adult in good health and CMV-seronegative. The CDR3 DNA reads TGTGCCAGCAGTTTATCAGGGGCGCGGGACACCGGGGAGCTGTTTTTT. It translates to CASSLSGARDTGELFF.